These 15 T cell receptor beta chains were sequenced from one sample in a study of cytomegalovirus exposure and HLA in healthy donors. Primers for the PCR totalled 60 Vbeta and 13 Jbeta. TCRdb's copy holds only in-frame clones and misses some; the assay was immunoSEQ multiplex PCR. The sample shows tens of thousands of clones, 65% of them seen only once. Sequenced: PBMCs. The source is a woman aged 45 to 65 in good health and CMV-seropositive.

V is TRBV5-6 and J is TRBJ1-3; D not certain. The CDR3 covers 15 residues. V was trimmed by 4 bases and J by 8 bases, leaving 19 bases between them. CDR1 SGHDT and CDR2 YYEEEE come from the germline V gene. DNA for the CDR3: TGTGCCAGCAGCCCCGGAGCAAGTTTTATACACACCATATATTTT. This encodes CASSPGASFIHTIYF.

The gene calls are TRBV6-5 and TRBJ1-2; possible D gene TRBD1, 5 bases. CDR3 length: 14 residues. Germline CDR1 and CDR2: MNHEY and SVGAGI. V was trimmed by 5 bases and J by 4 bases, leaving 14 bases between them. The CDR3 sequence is CASSPRGKAYGYTF. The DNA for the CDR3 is TGTGCCAGCAGTCCAAGGGGAAAGGCCTATGGCTACACCTTC.

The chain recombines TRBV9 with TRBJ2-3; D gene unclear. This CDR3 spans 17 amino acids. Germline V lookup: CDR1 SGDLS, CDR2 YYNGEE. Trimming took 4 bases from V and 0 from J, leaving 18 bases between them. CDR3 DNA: TGTGCCAGCAGCCTCACTTTAGGCAGGCCAAGCACAGATACGCAGTATTTT. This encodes CASSLTLGRPSTDTQYF. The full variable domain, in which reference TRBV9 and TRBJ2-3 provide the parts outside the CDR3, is DSGVTQTPKHLITATGQRVTLRCSPRSGDLSVYWYQQSLDQGLQFLIQYYNGEERAKGNILERFSAQQFPDLHSELNLSSLELGDSALYFCASSLTLGRPSTDTQYFGPGTRLTVL.

The CDR3 here is CASSLGQGSTEAFF. The CDR3 DNA reads TGTGCCAGCAGCTTGGGACAGGGGAGTACTGAAGCTTTCTTT. V is TRBV11-1 and J is TRBJ1-1; 10 bases line up with TRBD1. J gave up 5 bases and V 3 bases, and 3 bases lay outside the gene matches. Germline lookup yields CDR1 SGHAT and CDR2 FQDESV (reference sequence). The CDR3 loop spans 14 amino acids.

CDR3 in DNA: TGTGCCAGCAGCCCGGGCCAGGGTAGACAGCCCCAGCATTTT. Its translation: CASSPGQGRQPQHF. The chain combines TRBV7-6 with TRBJ1-5, with TRBD1 as a possible D gene (5 bases). Germline CDR1 is SGHVS and CDR2 is FNYEAQ. This CDR3 comprises 14 residues. V shed 5 bases and J shed 7 bases, with 15 bases lying between them. The full variable domain, with the rest looked up from reference TRBV7-6 and TRBJ1-5, is GAGVSQSPRYKVTKRGQDVALRCDPISGHVSLYWYRQALGQGPEFLTYFNYEAQQDKSGLPNDRFSAERPEGSISTLTIQRTEQRDSAMYRCASSPGQGRQPQHFGDGTRLSIL.

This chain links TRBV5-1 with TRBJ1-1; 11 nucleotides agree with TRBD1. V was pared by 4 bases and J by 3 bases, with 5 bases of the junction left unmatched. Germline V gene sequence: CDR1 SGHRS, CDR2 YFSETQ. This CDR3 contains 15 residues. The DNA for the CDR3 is TGCGCCAGCAGCGATCCGGGACAGGGGGACACTGAAGCTTTCTTT. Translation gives CASSDPGQGDTEAFF.

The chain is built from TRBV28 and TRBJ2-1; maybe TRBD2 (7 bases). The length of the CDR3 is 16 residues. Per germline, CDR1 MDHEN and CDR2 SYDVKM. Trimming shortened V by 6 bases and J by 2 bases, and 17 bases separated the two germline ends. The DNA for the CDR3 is TGTGCCAGCAGCCCATGGGGGGGGGCGACCTACAATGAGCAGTTCTTC. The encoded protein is CASSPWGGATYNEQFF.

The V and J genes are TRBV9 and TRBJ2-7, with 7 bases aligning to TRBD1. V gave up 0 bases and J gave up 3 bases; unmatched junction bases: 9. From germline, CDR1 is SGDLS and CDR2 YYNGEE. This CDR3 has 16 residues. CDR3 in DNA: TGTGCCAGCAGCGTAGGAATCCAGGGGGAGAACTACGAGCAGTACTTC. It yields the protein CASSVGIQGENYEQYF.

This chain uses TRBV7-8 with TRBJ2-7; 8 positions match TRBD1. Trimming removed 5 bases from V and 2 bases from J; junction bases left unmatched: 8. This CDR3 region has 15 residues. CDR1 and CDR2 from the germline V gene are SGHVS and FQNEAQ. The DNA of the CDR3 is TGTGCCAGCAGCCTTTTGGACAGGGCAGCCTACGAGCAGTACTTC. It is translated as CASSLLDRAAYEQYF.

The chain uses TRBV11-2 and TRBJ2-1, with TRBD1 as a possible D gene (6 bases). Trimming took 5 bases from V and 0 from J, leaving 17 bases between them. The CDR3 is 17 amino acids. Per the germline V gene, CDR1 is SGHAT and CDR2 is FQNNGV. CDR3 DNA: TGTGCCAGCAGCCCCCGTTTAGGGGGTAGCTCCTACAATGAGCAGTTCTTC. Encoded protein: CASSPRLGGSSYNEQFF.

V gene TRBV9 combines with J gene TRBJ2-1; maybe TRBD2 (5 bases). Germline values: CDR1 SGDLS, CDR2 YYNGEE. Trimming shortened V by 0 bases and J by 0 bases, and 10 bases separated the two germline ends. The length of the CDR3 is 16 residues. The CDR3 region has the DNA TGTGCCAGCAGCGTAGACGGGGAGAGCTCCTACAATGAGCAGTTCTTC. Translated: CASSVDGESSYNEQFF.

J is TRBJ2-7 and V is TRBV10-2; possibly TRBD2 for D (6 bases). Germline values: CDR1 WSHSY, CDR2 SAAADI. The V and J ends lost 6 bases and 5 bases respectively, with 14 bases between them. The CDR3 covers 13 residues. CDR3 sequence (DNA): TGCGCCAGCAGGGCGGGACTGGTTAACGAGCAGTACTTC. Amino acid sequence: CASRAGLVNEQYF.

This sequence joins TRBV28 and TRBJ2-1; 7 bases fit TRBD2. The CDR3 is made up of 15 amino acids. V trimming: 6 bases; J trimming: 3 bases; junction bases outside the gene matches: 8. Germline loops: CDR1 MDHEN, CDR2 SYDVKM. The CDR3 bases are TGTGCCAGCAGACTCGGGGCTAGCGGCTACAATGAGCAGTTCTTC. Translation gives CASRLGASGYNEQFF.

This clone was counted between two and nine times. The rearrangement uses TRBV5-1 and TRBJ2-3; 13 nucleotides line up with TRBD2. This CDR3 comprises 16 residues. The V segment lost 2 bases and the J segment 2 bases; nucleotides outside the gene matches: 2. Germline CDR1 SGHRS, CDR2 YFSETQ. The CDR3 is CASSLTSGGATDTQYF. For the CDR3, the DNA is TGCGCCAGCAGCTTAACTAGCGGGGGGGCCACAGATACGCAGTATTTT.

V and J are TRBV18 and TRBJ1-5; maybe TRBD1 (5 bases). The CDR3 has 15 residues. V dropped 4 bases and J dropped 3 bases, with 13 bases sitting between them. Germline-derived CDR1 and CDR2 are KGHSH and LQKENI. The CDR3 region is CASSLFTGDNQPQHF. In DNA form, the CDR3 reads TGTGCCAGCTCACTTTTCACAGGCGACAATCAGCCCCAGCATTTT.